This entry lists 30 T cell receptor beta chains sequenced from one sample in a study of T-cell memory formation after mild COVID-19. TCRdb passed the 5' RACE reads through MiXCR, listing each CDR3 protein once. The table includes around 320,000 distinct CDR3 sequences, approximately 19% detected once. Sequenced: PBMCs or a T cell subset sorted from them (not recorded which). The receptor set was obtained from a man between 18 and 35 years old who had mild COVID-19 (a few samples of this study predate the infection). Cell type and time point are not known.

This clonotype was seen more than once but under ten times. The chain carries TRBV20-1 and TRBJ1-5, with unresolved D. The germline V gene has CDR1 DFQATT and CDR2 SNEGSKA (reference sequence). Deletions cut 6 bases from V and 0 bases from J, with 9 bases between. The CDR3 runs 13 residues. Written as DNA, the CDR3 is TGCAGTGCCCAGCGATATAGCAATCAGCCCCAGCATTTT. Translated, it gives CSAQRYSNQPQHF.

This clonotype was found many times. The genes are TRBV5-1 and TRBJ2-3; 7 bases fit TRBD2. This CDR3 is 13 amino acids long. Germline trimming cut 0 bases from V and 8 bases from J; bases unmatched to any gene: 3. Looked up from germline, CDR1 is SGHRS and CDR2 is YFSETQ. In nucleotides, the CDR3 is TGCGCCAGCAGCTTGGTCCAGCGGGGTACGCAGTATTTT. The encoded protein is CASSLVQRGTQYF. The full variable domain, its missing parts supplied by reference TRBV5-1 and TRBJ2-3, is KAGVTQTPRYLIKTRGQQVTLSCSPISGHRSVSWYQQTPGQGLQFLFEYFSETQRNKGNFPGRFSGRQFSNSRSEMNVSTLELGDSALYLCASSLVQRGTQYFGPGTRLTVL.

This chain uses TRBV20-1 with TRBJ2-6; D is unresolved. The ends were cut back, 6 bases at V and 2 bases at J, with 8 bases in the middle. The CDR3 spans 13 residues. Germline CDR1 DFQATT, CDR2 SNEGSKA (reference sequence). CDR3: CSAPRAGANVLTF. DNA for the CDR3: TGCAGTGCCCCCCGGGCTGGGGCCAACGTCCTGACTTTC.

This clonotype has only a few counts. This chain links TRBV7-2 with TRBJ1-5; tentative D call: TRBD1 (6 bases). This CDR3 is 15 amino acids long. V was clipped by 4 bases and J by 0 bases, with 10 bases between them. The germline V gene encodes CDR1 SGHTA and CDR2 FQGNSA. The CDR3 here is CASSWTAYSNQPQHF. The CDR3 DNA follows: TGTGCCAGCAGCTGGACAGCTTATAGCAATCAGCCCCAGCATTTT.

V gene TRBV15 combines with J gene TRBJ1-1; D uncertain. The CDR3 is 13 amino acids. Germline lookup yields CDR1 LNHNV and CDR2 YYDKDF (reference sequence). V lost 0 bases, J lost 4 bases, and 6 bases lay in between. The CDR3 loop reads CATSRELSTEAFF. As DNA, the CDR3 is TGTGCCACCAGCAGAGAATTGAGCACTGAAGCTTTCTTT. Together with reference TRBV15 and TRBJ1-1, the CDR3 gives the full variable domain: DAMVIQNPRYQVTQFGKPVTLSCSQTLNHNVMYWYQQKSSQAPKLLFHYYDKDFNNEADTPDNFQSRRPNTSFCFLDIRSPGLGDTAMYLCATSRELSTEAFFGQGTRLTVV.

The chain is built from TRBV6-2 or TRBV6-3 and TRBJ2-7, with a tentative D call TRBD1 (6 bases). Trimming shortened V by 6 bases and J by 6 bases, and 15 bases separated the two germline ends. This CDR3 has 13 residues. CDR1 is MNHEY and CDR2 is SVGEGT in the germline V gene. The CDR3 DNA reads as TGTGCCAGCAGCCTTCCCCCGGACAGCGAGCAGTACGTC. Protein sequence: CASSLPPDSEQYV.

This clonotype was recorded only once. The J gene is TRBJ2-3, the V gene TRBV7-9, with D possibly TRBD1 on 5 matching bases. The ends were cut back, 5 bases at V and 4 bases at J, with 13 bases in the middle. The CDR3 covers 14 residues. Germline assignment: CDR1 SEHNR and CDR2 FQNEAQ (reference sequence). The CDR3 protein is CASSPTETPDTQYF. The CDR3 nucleotides are TGTGCCAGCAGCCCGACAGAGACCCCAGATACGCAGTATTTT.

The rearrangement joins TRBV10-3 to TRBJ1-1; the D gene is possibly TRBD1 (6 bases). This CDR3 is 13 amino acids long. Trimming took 7 bases from V and 2 from J, leaving 11 bases between them. Germline assignment: CDR1 ENHRY and CDR2 SYGVKD. The chain's CDR3 is CAITGQFNTEAFF. In nucleotides, the CDR3 is TGTGCCATCACTGGACAGTTTAACACTGAAGCTTTCTTT.

This chain uses TRBV5-5 with TRBJ1-2; D is unclear. Looked up from germline, CDR1 is SGHKS and CDR2 is YYEKEE (reference sequence). V gave up 7 bases and J gave up 12 bases, with 19 bases separating them. This CDR3 has 12 amino acids. CDR3 coding DNA: TGTGCCAGCGGGATATTCGGAGGTGTGGACACCTTC. Translated: CASGIFGGVDTF.

This clonotype was seen a few times. The rearrangement joins TRBV7-3 to TRBJ2-2, with D hard to call. Germline CDR1 reads SGHTA; CDR2 reads FQGTGA. V shed 3 bases and J shed 5 bases, with 16 bases lying between them. CDR3 length: 16 residues. The CDR3 bases are TGTGCCAGCAGCTTTTTTCCGCCCCGTGGAACCGGGGAGCTGTTTTTT. As protein: CASSFFPPRGTGELFF.

The chain couples TRBV20-1 to TRBJ2-2, with a possible D match to TRBD2 (7 bases). This CDR3 is built from 14 residues. The germline V gene encodes CDR1 DFQATT and CDR2 SNEGSKA (reference sequence). The germline V and J ends were trimmed by 5 bases and 2 bases, with 12 bases remaining between them. The CDR3 region has the DNA TGCAGTGCTCCGGGGGGCCTCAACACCGGGGAGCTGTTTTTT. It translates to CSAPGGLNTGELFF.

Only a few counts were recorded for this clonotype. The V and J genes are TRBV27 and TRBJ2-3; D possibly corresponds to TRBD2 (5 bases). The CDR3 length is 13 residues. V shed 4 bases and J shed 5 bases, with 10 bases lying between them. In germline, CDR1 is MNHEY, CDR2 SMNVEV (reference sequence). The CDR3 sequence: CASSSWTRDTQYF. The DNA for the CDR3 is TGTGCCAGCAGTTCATGGACTCGAGATACGCAGTATTTT.

The chain recombines TRBV7-9 with TRBJ1-2; D call uncertain. Germline CDR1 and CDR2: SEHNR and FQNEAQ (reference sequence). This CDR3 comprises 15 residues. Trimming shortened V by 0 bases and J by 6 bases, and 14 bases separated the two germline ends. CDR3 in amino acids: CASSLADRPWDGYTF. As DNA, the CDR3 is TGTGCCAGCAGCTTAGCGGACCGGCCCTGGGATGGCTACACCTTC.

The genes are TRBV12-3 or TRBV12-4 and TRBJ2-1; no firm D call. The CDR3 has 12 residues. Trimming stripped 3 bases from V and 12 bases from J, with 12 bases between. The CDR3 protein is CASSFEAPWQFF. The DNA for the CDR3 is TGTGCCAGCAGTTTCGAGGCTCCATGGCAGTTCTTC.

The gene calls are TRBV7-9 and TRBJ2-5; 7 bases are a match to TRBD2. CDR1 and CDR2 from the germline V gene are SEHNR and FQNEAQ (reference sequence). The CDR3 runs to 14 residues. V lost 4 bases and J lost 5; bases outside the gene matches: 7. The CDR3 loop reads CASSYISSGETQYF. CDR3 in DNA: TGTGCCAGCAGCTATATTTCTAGCGGCGAGACCCAGTACTTC.

This clonotype was seen a few times. The chain carries TRBV9 and TRBJ2-3; no definite D call. Germline V gene sequence: CDR1 SGDLS, CDR2 YYNGEE. The CDR3 runs 14 residues. V lost 3 bases, J lost 0 bases, and 8 bases lay in between. The CDR3 loop reads CASSAMTSTDTQYF. The CDR3 coding sequence is TGTGCCAGCAGCGCCATGACTAGCACAGATACGCAGTATTTT.

This clonotype was observed a single time. The chain recombines TRBV9 with TRBJ2-2; D is unresolved. V dropped 4 bases and J dropped 7 bases, with 11 bases sitting between them. Per germline, CDR1 SGDLS and CDR2 YYNGEE. The CDR3 runs 13 residues. The CDR3 spells CASSLWGFGELFF. The DNA of the CDR3 is TGTGCCAGCAGCCTATGGGGTTTCGGGGAGCTGTTTTTT.

CDR3 DNA: TGTGCCATCAGTCCCGGGACAACCTATGGCTACACCTTC. It encodes CAISPGTTYGYTF. The V gene is TRBV10-3, the J gene TRBJ1-2; tentatively, D is TRBD1 (6 bases). CDR1 is ENHRY, CDR2 SYGVKD, per germline. The CDR3 is 13 amino acids. Trimming took 5 bases from V and 4 from J, leaving 11 bases between them.

This clonotype turned up a few times. The CDR3 is CSSRDRASTEAFF. Here the CDR3 DNA reads TGCAGTAGCCGGGACAGGGCGAGTACTGAAGCTTTCTTT. The V gene is TRBV20-1, the J gene TRBJ1-1, with 9 bases fitting TRBD1. The V gene's germline CDR1 is DFQATT and CDR2 SNEGSKA (reference sequence). Trimming removed 8 bases from V and 5 bases from J; junction bases left unmatched: 9. The CDR3 loop spans 13 amino acids.

The sample holds a few counts of this clonotype. V is TRBV7-2 and J is TRBJ2-5; unclear D gene. The germline V gene has CDR1 SGHTA and CDR2 FQGNSA. V shed 5 bases and J shed 3 bases, with 10 bases lying between them. This CDR3 contains 13 residues. The CDR3 sequence: CASSLSPKETQYF. The CDR3 nucleotides read TGTGCCAGCAGCCTAAGCCCGAAAGAGACCCAGTACTTC.

This chain connects TRBV25-1 to TRBJ2-1, with D perhaps matching TRBD1 or TRBD2 (5 bases each). Trimming pared 7 bases from V and 8 bases from J, leaving 15 bases between. The CDR3 length is 13 residues. CDR1 and CDR2 from the germline V gene are MGHDK and SYGVNS. CDR3 nucleotides: TGTGCCAGCAAAGAGGGGTTTGTGGATGAGCAGTTCTTC. As protein: CASKEGFVDEQFF.

The sample holds many counts of this clonotype. The chain has TRBV5-6 and TRBJ2-2; tentative D call: TRBD1 (5 bases). The germline gives CDR1 SGHDT, CDR2 YYEEEE. With 3 bases removed from V and 0 bases from J, the gap between germline ends came to 12 bases. This CDR3 has 16 residues. The CDR3 region is CASSSYRLANTGELFF. The CDR3 DNA reads as TGTGCCAGCAGCTCCTACAGGCTCGCGAACACCGGGGAGCTGTTTTTT. The full variable domain, in which reference TRBV5-6 and TRBJ2-2 provide the parts outside the CDR3, is DAGVTQSPTHLIKTRGQQVTLRCSPKSGHDTVSWYQQALGQGPQFIFQYYEEEERQRGNFPDRFSGHQFPNYSSELNVNALLLGDSALYLCASSSYRLANTGELFFGEGSRLTVL.

V is TRBV7-3 and J is TRBJ2-7; 7 bases map to TRBD1. The V gene end was trimmed by 2 bases and the J gene end by 5 bases; junction bases not matched to a gene: 3. Germline lookup yields CDR1 SGHTA and CDR2 FQGTGA. This CDR3 is 13 amino acids long. Here the CDR3 reads CASSLGQANEQYF. CDR3 coding DNA: TGTGCCAGCAGCTTAGGACAGGCGAACGAGCAGTACTTC.

This clonotype was counted at least ten times. V is TRBV11-2 and J is TRBJ1-1; D remains ambiguous. The germline V gene encodes CDR1 SGHAT and CDR2 FQNNGV. This CDR3 is 14 amino acids long. Trimming stripped 0 bases from V and 1 base from J, with 6 bases between. The CDR3 DNA follows: TGTGCCAGCAGCTTAGAGGGTAAGAACACTGAAGCTTTCTTT. It encodes CASSLEGKNTEAFF.

This clonotype was recorded many times. The CDR3 nucleotides read TGTGCCAGCAGTACATGGACCACTTCGGTGTTCTTC. Protein product: CASSTWTTSVFF. The rearrangement joins TRBV12-3 or TRBV12-4 to TRBJ2-1, with D uncertain. This CDR3 comprises 12 residues. V was clipped by 5 bases and J by 15 bases, with 17 bases between them.

The chain couples TRBV28 to TRBJ2-5; 8 bases match TRBD2. The CDR3 spans 15 residues. Germline V gene lookup returns CDR1 MDHEN and CDR2 SYDVKM. The J segment lost 4 bases and the V segment lost 6 bases, leaving 10 bases of the junction unmatched. CDR3 loop: CASSLGGARRETQYF. DNA for the CDR3: TGTGCCAGCAGCCTCGGGGGGGCGAGGAGAGAGACCCAGTACTTC.

The rearrangement links TRBV3-1 to TRBJ1-4; maybe TRBD1 (5 bases). The CDR3 loop spans 13 amino acids. Germline CDR1 and CDR2: LGHDT and YNNKEL (reference sequence). V was clipped by 0 bases and J by 13 bases, with 12 bases between them. The CDR3 sequence is CASSQDGDRALFF. CDR3 nucleotide sequence: TGTGCCAGCAGCCAAGATGGGGACCGAGCACTGTTTTTT. Full variable domain (rest looked up from reference TRBV3-1 and TRBJ1-4): DTAVSQTPKYLVTQMGNDKSIKCEQNLGHDTMYWYKQDSKKFLKIMFSYNNKELIINETVPNRFSPKSPDKAHLNLHINSLELGDSAVYFCASSQDGDRALFFGSGTQLSVL.

This clonotype was detected only a few times. The chain has TRBV7-2 and TRBJ2-7, with D possibly being TRBD1 (5 bases). The germline gives CDR1 SGHTA, CDR2 FQGNSA. This CDR3 has 13 amino acids. Between the trimmed V and J ends, which lost 6 bases and 2 bases, there was a span of 11 bases. CDR3 sequence reads: CASSDRQTYEQYF. The CDR3 bases are TGTGCCAGCAGTGATCGACAGACCTACGAGCAGTACTTC.

This clonotype was observed a handful of times. The rearrangement links TRBV11-2 to TRBJ1-5, with TRBD1 as a possible D gene (5 bases). V lost 5 bases and J 5 bases, leaving 16 bases between the germline ends. The germline V gene encodes CDR1 SGHAT and CDR2 FQNNGV. This CDR3 comprises 15 residues. The CDR3 DNA follows: TGTGCCAGCAGCGGGGGGGGAGCAACTTATCAGCCCCAGCATTTT. This sequence encodes CASSGGGATYQPQHF.

This clonotype was seen many times. The chain is built from TRBV7-8 and TRBJ2-1; TRBD1 or TRBD2 may be the D gene (5 bases each). Trimming pared 3 bases from V and 5 bases from J, leaving 11 bases between. CDR1 and CDR2 (germline): SGHVS, FQNEAQ. CDR3 length: 14 amino acids. CDR3 protein: CASSLRGANNEQFF. CDR3 DNA: TGTGCCAGCAGCTTGAGGGGAGCTAACAATGAGCAGTTCTTC. The full variable domain, with the rest looked up from reference TRBV7-8 and TRBJ2-1, is GAGVSQSPRYKVAKRGQDVALRCDPISGHVSLFWYQQALGQGPEFLTYFQNEAQLDKSGLPSDRFFAERPEGSVSTLKIQRTQQEDSAVYLCASSLRGANNEQFFGPGTRLTVL.